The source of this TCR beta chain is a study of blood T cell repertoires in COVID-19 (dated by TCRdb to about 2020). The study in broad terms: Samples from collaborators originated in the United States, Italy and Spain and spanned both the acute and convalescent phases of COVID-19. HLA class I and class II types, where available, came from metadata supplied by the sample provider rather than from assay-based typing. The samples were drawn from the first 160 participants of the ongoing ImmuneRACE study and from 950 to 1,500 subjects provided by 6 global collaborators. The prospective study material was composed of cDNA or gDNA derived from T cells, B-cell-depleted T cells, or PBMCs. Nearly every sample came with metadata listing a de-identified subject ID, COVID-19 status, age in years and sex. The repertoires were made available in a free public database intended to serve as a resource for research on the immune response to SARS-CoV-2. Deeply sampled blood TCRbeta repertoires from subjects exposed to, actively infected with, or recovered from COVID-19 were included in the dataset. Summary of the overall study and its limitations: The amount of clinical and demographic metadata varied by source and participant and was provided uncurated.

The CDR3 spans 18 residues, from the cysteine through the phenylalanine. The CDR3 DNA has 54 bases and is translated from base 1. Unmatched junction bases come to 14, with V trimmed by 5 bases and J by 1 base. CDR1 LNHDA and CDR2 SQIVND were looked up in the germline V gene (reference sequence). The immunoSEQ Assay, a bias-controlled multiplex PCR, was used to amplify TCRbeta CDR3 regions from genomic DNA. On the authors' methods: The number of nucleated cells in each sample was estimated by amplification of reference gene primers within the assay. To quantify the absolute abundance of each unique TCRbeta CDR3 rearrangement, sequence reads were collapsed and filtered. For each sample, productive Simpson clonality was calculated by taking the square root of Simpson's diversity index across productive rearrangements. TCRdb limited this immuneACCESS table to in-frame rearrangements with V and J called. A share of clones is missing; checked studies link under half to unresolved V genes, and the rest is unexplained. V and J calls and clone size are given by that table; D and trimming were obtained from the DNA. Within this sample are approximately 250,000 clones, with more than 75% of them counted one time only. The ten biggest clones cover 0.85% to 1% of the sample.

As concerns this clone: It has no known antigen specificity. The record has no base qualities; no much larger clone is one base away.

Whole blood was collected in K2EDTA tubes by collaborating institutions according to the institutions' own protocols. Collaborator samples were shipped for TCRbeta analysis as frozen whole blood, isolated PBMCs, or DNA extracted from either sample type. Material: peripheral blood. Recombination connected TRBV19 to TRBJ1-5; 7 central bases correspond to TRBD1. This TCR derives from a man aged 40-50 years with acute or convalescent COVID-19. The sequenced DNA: TGTGCCAGTAGTCCCTCACAGGGGCTATACGGGAGCAATCAGCCCCAGCATTTT. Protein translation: CASSPSQGLYGSNQPQHF.